These T cell receptor beta chains were read from a single sample in a study of CD8 T cells in ankylosing spondylitis. One entry per CDR3 protein, called by TCRdb with MiXCR from the 5' RACE reads. The sample lists over 600,000 distinct CDR3 sequences, about 20% occurring once. Sequenced material: blood, either unsorted or a sorted T cell fraction (not recorded which). The receptors derive from a male donor with ankylosing spondylitis. Both conserved end residues are part of each CDR3. A D gene is named only where the DNA matches it firmly. Only part of the rows carry a size: once, few, many, or a class if the clone is expanded.

abundance: .; d_gene: TRBD1; j_gene: TRBJ1-4; v_gene: TRBV5-1; CDR3nt: TGCGCCAGCAGAACCGGGACAGGGTTTGGTGAAAAACTGTTTTTT; CDR3aa: CASRTGTGFGEKLFF
abundance: .; d_gene: .; j_gene: TRBJ2-4; v_gene: TRBV7-6; CDR3nt: TGTGCCAGCAGCTTAGTCCCAGCCAAAAACATTCAGTACTTC; CDR3aa: CASSLVPAKNIQYF
abundance: few; d_gene: .; j_gene: TRBJ2-5; v_gene: TRBV30; CDR3nt: TGTGCCTGGAGTGTAAGGCTCAGCGAGACCCAGTACTTC; CDR3aa: CAWSVRLSETQYF
abundance: few; d_gene: .; j_gene: TRBJ1-1; v_gene: TRBV27; CDR3nt: TGTGCCAGCACCAAAGCAGGGACTGTTGAAGCTTTCTTT; CDR3aa: CASTKAGTVEAFF
abundance: few; d_gene: TRBD2; j_gene: TRBJ2-1; v_gene: TRBV5-1; CDR3nt: TGCGCCAGCAGCCCCATCTGGCGGCTAGCGGGGAATGAGCAGTTCTTC; CDR3aa: CASSPIWRLAGNEQFF
abundance: few; d_gene: .; j_gene: TRBJ2-5; v_gene: TRBV20-1; CDR3nt: TGCAGTGCTCTTCTGGCGGGGGCAGAGACCCAGTACTTC; CDR3aa: CSALLAGAETQYF
abundance: many; d_gene: .; j_gene: TRBJ1-5; v_gene: TRBV4-3; CDR3nt: TGCGCCAGCAGCACAGGGTTGTTGGGTAATCAGCCCCAGCATTTT; CDR3aa: CASSTGLLGNQPQHF
abundance: few; d_gene: TRBD1; j_gene: TRBJ1-2; v_gene: TRBV6-1; CDR3nt: TGTGCCAGCAGTGATTGGTCCCGGGACAGGGGATATGGCTACACCTTC; CDR3aa: CASSDWSRDRGYGYTF
abundance: few; d_gene: .; j_gene: TRBJ2-1; v_gene: TRBV27; CDR3nt: TGTGCCAGCAGTACAAGGGGGATCTCCTACAATGAGCAGTTCTTC; CDR3aa: CASSTRGISYNEQFF
abundance: .; d_gene: .; j_gene: TRBJ1-5; v_gene: TRBV4-1; CDR3nt: TGCGCCAGCCTTCTCAGGTATCGACAGGCCATCCCAAGCAATCAGCCCCAGCATTTT; CDR3aa: CASLLRYRQAIPSNQPQHF
abundance: once; d_gene: TRBD1; j_gene: TRBJ2-1; v_gene: TRBV6-1; CDR3nt: TGTGCCAGCAGTGCCCTTCCAGGGGGTGGTGAGCAGTTCTTC; CDR3aa: CASSALPGGGEQFF
abundance: .; d_gene: .; j_gene: TRBJ2-3; v_gene: TRBV18; CDR3nt: TGTGCCAGCTCACCTCTACAAGATACGCAGTATTTT; CDR3aa: CASSPLQDTQYF
abundance: .; d_gene: .; j_gene: TRBJ1-5; v_gene: TRBV7-9; CDR3nt: TGTGCCAGCAGCCCCCTGGGGCAGGGTAAGAATCAGCCCCAGCATTTT; CDR3aa: CASSPLGQGKNQPQHF
abundance: few; d_gene: .; j_gene: TRBJ2-7; v_gene: TRBV4-3; CDR3nt: TGCGCCAGCAGCCAAGATCACAAGGACGAGCAGTACTTC; CDR3aa: CASSQDHKDEQYF
abundance: .; d_gene: .; j_gene: TRBJ2-2; v_gene: TRBV20-1; CDR3nt: TGCAGTGGGGCGGGGTTGAACACCGGGGAGCTGTTTTTT; CDR3aa: CSGAGLNTGELFF
abundance: few; d_gene: .; j_gene: TRBJ2-2; v_gene: TRBV12-3/TRBV12-4; CDR3nt: TGTGCCAGCAGTTTTGGGCAGTTGGCCGGGGAGCTGTTTTTT; CDR3aa: CASSFGQLAGELFF
abundance: few; d_gene: TRBD1; j_gene: TRBJ2-7; v_gene: TRBV6-1; CDR3nt: TGTGCCAGCCTCCAGGCGAGGGGGCGACCCTACGAGCAGTACTTC; CDR3aa: CASLQARGRPYEQYF
abundance: few; d_gene: .; j_gene: TRBJ2-1; v_gene: TRBV13; CDR3nt: TGTGCCAGCAGCCCCGTAGGACCCGGGGGTGATGAGCAGTTCTTC; CDR3aa: CASSPVGPGGDEQFF
abundance: few; d_gene: .; j_gene: TRBJ1-2; v_gene: TRBV20-1; CDR3nt: TGCAGTGCTACTGACAAACCCGTCTATGGCTACACCTTC; CDR3aa: CSATDKPVYGYTF
abundance: .; d_gene: .; j_gene: TRBJ1-1; v_gene: TRBV5-6; CDR3nt: TGTGCCAGCAGCTTGCCGGGGTCAGTATCGCCTGGAGCTTTCTTT; CDR3aa: CASSLPGSVSPGAFF
abundance: .; d_gene: .; j_gene: TRBJ1-5; v_gene: TRBV7-2; CDR3nt: TGTGCCAGCAGCTTAGAGGGTACCATCACGCCCCAGCATTTT; CDR3aa: CASSLEGTITPQHF
abundance: .; d_gene: .; j_gene: TRBJ2-1; v_gene: TRBV20-1; CDR3nt: TGCAGTGTATTCGGGGGACCCTACAATGAGCAGTTCTTC; CDR3aa: CSVFGGPYNEQFF
abundance: few; d_gene: .; j_gene: TRBJ1-5; v_gene: TRBV5-1; CDR3nt: TGCGCCAGCCTTCAACAGCCTTATAGCAATCAGCCCCAGCATTTT; CDR3aa: CASLQQPYSNQPQHF
abundance: many; d_gene: TRBD2; j_gene: TRBJ2-1; v_gene: TRBV28; CDR3nt: TGTGCCAGCACCGGGGCGGGAGGGCCGAACAATGAGCAGTTCTTC; CDR3aa: CASTGAGGPNNEQFF
abundance: once; d_gene: .; j_gene: TRBJ2-3; v_gene: TRBV5-1; CDR3nt: TGCGCCAGCAGCTTGCGGGGGCCGGACGCAGATACGCAGTATTTT; CDR3aa: CASSLRGPDADTQYF
abundance: .; d_gene: .; j_gene: TRBJ1-1; v_gene: TRBV29-1; CDR3nt: TGCAGCGTTGGGCAAGGGGACAACACTGAAGCTTTCTTT; CDR3aa: CSVGQGDNTEAFF
abundance: .; d_gene: .; j_gene: TRBJ1-4; v_gene: TRBV20-1; CDR3nt: TGCAGTGCTACGGGCTCCCCGGCGGGCGAAAAACTGTTTTTT; CDR3aa: CSATGSPAGEKLFF
abundance: few; d_gene: .; j_gene: TRBJ2-7; v_gene: TRBV7-9; CDR3nt: TGTGCCAGCAGCTTCGGTGCCAGGGGTCCTTTCTACGAGCAGTACTTC; CDR3aa: CASSFGARGPFYEQYF
abundance: .; d_gene: .; j_gene: TRBJ2-7; v_gene: TRBV7-8; CDR3nt: TGTGCCAGCAGCTTCAAGCTATCCTACGAGCAGTACTTC; CDR3aa: CASSFKLSYEQYF
abundance: few; d_gene: .; j_gene: TRBJ2-1; v_gene: TRBV27; CDR3nt: TGTGCCAGCAGTTTATATGGCGGGGTGGGTGAGCAGTTCTTC; CDR3aa: CASSLYGGVGEQFF
abundance: few; d_gene: TRBD1; j_gene: TRBJ2-2; v_gene: TRBV25-1; CDR3nt: TGTGCCAGCAGTGGACAGGGGATCACCGGGGAGCTGTTTTTT; CDR3aa: CASSGQGITGELFF
abundance: .; d_gene: .; j_gene: TRBJ1-3; v_gene: TRBV15; CDR3nt: TGTGCCACCACAGGAGGGCCGAGCTCTGGAAACACCATATATTTT; CDR3aa: CATTGGPSSGNTIYF
abundance: .; d_gene: TRBD1; j_gene: TRBJ1-2; v_gene: TRBV4-1; CDR3nt: TGCGCCAGCAGCCACCTACGGGGACAGGGGGATGGCTACACCTTC; CDR3aa: CASSHLRGQGDGYTF
abundance: .; d_gene: TRBD2; j_gene: TRBJ2-5; v_gene: TRBV20-1; CDR3nt: TGCAGTGCTAGCGGACCTAGCGGGAGTTGGGAGACCCAGTACTTC; CDR3aa: CSASGPSGSWETQYF
abundance: .; d_gene: TRBD1; j_gene: TRBJ1-2; v_gene: TRBV9; CDR3nt: TGTGCCAGCAGCGTAGTCCCATGGGACAGGGGGCGCGATGGCTACACCTTC; CDR3aa: CASSVVPWDRGRDGYTF
abundance: .; d_gene: TRBD1; j_gene: TRBJ2-7; v_gene: TRBV6-5; CDR3nt: TGTGCCAGCAGTTATAATCGAGACAGGGGAGGTCGCGGATCCTACGAGCAGTACTTC; CDR3aa: CASSYNRDRGGRGSYEQYF
abundance: .; d_gene: .; j_gene: TRBJ2-1; v_gene: TRBV7-1; CDR3nt: TGTGCCAGCAGCTTCAGCGCGGAGCAGTTCTTC; CDR3aa: CASSFSAEQFF
abundance: many; d_gene: .; j_gene: TRBJ2-7; v_gene: TRBV2; CDR3nt: TGTGCCAGCAGTGAAGTCTCGCTTCCAACCTACGAGCAGTACTTC; CDR3aa: CASSEVSLPTYEQYF
abundance: few; d_gene: TRBD2; j_gene: TRBJ2-1; v_gene: TRBV11-2; CDR3nt: TGTGCCAGCAGCCCACGACTAGCGGGAGCGACTGGCTCCTACAATGAGCAGTTCTTC; CDR3aa: CASSPRLAGATGSYNEQFF
abundance: few; d_gene: .; j_gene: TRBJ2-3; v_gene: TRBV3-1; CDR3nt: TGTGCCAGTGTCGGTCAGACCGGGAGAACGCAGTATTTT; CDR3aa: CASVGQTGRTQYF
abundance: .; d_gene: TRBD2; j_gene: TRBJ2-1; v_gene: TRBV24-1; CDR3nt: TGTGCCACCAACCAGCGGGAGTTCGGTGAGCAGTTCTTC; CDR3aa: CATNQREFGEQFF
abundance: .; d_gene: .; j_gene: TRBJ2-7; v_gene: TRBV20-1; CDR3nt: TGCAGTGCTAGTGGGGACCACCTTGGGTCCTACGAGCAGTACTTC; CDR3aa: CSASGDHLGSYEQYF
abundance: many; d_gene: TRBD2; j_gene: TRBJ2-2; v_gene: TRBV15; CDR3nt: TGTGCCACCAGCAAGGGCACTAGCGGGACGAACACCGGGGAGCTGTTTTTT; CDR3aa: CATSKGTSGTNTGELFF
abundance: few; d_gene: TRBD2; j_gene: TRBJ2-7; v_gene: TRBV4-3; CDR3nt: TGCGCCAGCAGCCAAGGGACTAGGGGAGGAGAGCAGTACTTC; CDR3aa: CASSQGTRGGEQYF
abundance: few; d_gene: TRBD1; j_gene: TRBJ2-1; v_gene: TRBV11-2; CDR3nt: TGTGCCAGCAGTTTAAGGGGACAGGGGGACTACAATGAGCAGTTCTTC; CDR3aa: CASSLRGQGDYNEQFF